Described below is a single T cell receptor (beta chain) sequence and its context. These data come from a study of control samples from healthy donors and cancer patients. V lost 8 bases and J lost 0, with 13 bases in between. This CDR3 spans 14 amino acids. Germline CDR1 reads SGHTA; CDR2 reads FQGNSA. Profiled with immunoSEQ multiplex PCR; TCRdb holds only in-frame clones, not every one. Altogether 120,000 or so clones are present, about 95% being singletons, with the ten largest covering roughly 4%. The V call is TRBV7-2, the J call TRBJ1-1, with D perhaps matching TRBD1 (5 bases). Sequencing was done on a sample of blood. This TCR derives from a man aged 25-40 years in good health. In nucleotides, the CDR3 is TGTGCCAGCCTCGGGCAGGGTTTGAACACTGAAGCTTTCTTT. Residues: CASLGQGLNTEAFF.